Listed below are T cell receptor beta chains from one sample, sequenced in a study of PD-1 blockade in classical Hodgkin lymphoma. The data were produced by immunoSEQ multiplex PCR, yet TCRdb's version contains in-frame clones alone and is incomplete. This table holds about 97,000 clones, approximately 80% found once. The material was peripheral blood mononuclear cells (PBMCs), obtained at baseline. These receptors originate from a human donor with classical Hodgkin lymphoma. CDR3s leave out the opening cysteine and the closing phenylalanine or tryptophan.

cdr3_aa: ASSLGRAGALKWD
cdr3_length: 13
v_call: TRBV5-1
j_call: TRBJ2-5

cdr3_aa: ASSPWDRGDGYT
cdr3_length: 12
v_call: TRBV9
j_call: TRBJ1-2

cdr3_aa: ASSLGRDYGYT
cdr3_length: 11
v_call: TRBV5-1
j_call: TRBJ1-2

cdr3_aa: ASSLLGAGMGELF
cdr3_length: 13
v_call: TRBV27
j_call: TRBJ2-2

cdr3_aa: ASSRRTGGQYTGELF
cdr3_length: 15
v_call: TRBV7-2
j_call: TRBJ2-2

cdr3_aa: AISESFSVLTEAF
cdr3_length: 13
v_call: TRBV10-3
j_call: TRBJ1-1

cdr3_aa: ASSLGLAGRSSYNEQF
cdr3_length: 16
v_call: TRBV11-2
j_call: TRBJ2-1

cdr3_aa: SALLLAGMEF
cdr3_length: 10
v_call: TRBV29-1
j_call: TRBJ2-1

cdr3_aa: ASTPGSGETQY
cdr3_length: 11
v_call: TRBV5-1
j_call: TRBJ2-5

cdr3_aa: ASSVWGQGIPGELF
cdr3_length: 14
v_call: TRBV9
j_call: TRBJ2-2

cdr3_aa: ASSLVRGPGSNTGELF
cdr3_length: 16
v_call: TRBV5-1
j_call: TRBJ2-2

cdr3_aa: ASSARSNQPQH
cdr3_length: 11
v_call: TRBV6-5
j_call: TRBJ1-5

cdr3_aa: ASSLDRVGEAF
cdr3_length: 11
v_call: TRBV5-4
j_call: TRBJ1-1

cdr3_aa: SALAGGGETQY
cdr3_length: 11
v_call: TRBV29-1
j_call: TRBJ2-5

cdr3_aa: ASSSTGRQETQY
cdr3_length: 12
v_call: TRBV5-6
j_call: TRBJ2-5

cdr3_aa: ASSPPTGQGSEQY
cdr3_length: 13
v_call: TRBV18
j_call: TRBJ2-7

cdr3_aa: ASSEVHLWTGGKAQY
cdr3_length: 15
v_call: TRBV6-1
j_call: TRBJ2-3

cdr3_aa: ASSGLGMNTEAF
cdr3_length: 12
v_call: TRBV18
j_call: TRBJ1-1

cdr3_aa: ASSPRGGGRFNEQF
cdr3_length: 14
v_call: TRBV14
j_call: TRBJ2-1

cdr3_aa: ASSHEGSYNEQF
cdr3_length: 12
v_call: TRBV4-1
j_call: TRBJ2-1

cdr3_aa: ASSVGGGRGYT
cdr3_length: 11
v_call: TRBV7-6
j_call: TRBJ1-2

cdr3_aa: ASSLVLRPEDGYT
cdr3_length: 13
v_call: TRBV13
j_call: TRBJ1-2

cdr3_aa: ASSQSAEGYGYGYT
cdr3_length: 14
v_call: TRBV7-8
j_call: TRBJ1-2

cdr3_aa: ASSAVTGPYETQY
cdr3_length: 13
v_call: TRBV9
j_call: TRBJ2-5

cdr3_aa: ASKPGAVSNYGYT
cdr3_length: 13
v_call: TRBV28
j_call: TRBJ1-2

cdr3_aa: ASSFGQGLLRETQY
cdr3_length: 14
v_call: TRBV5-1
j_call: TRBJ2-5

cdr3_aa: ASSPATFRTEQY
cdr3_length: 12
v_call: TRBV7-2
j_call: TRBJ2-7

cdr3_aa: ASRSYGGQSEAF
cdr3_length: 12
v_call: TRBV28
j_call: TRBJ1-1

cdr3_aa: ASSLTSGRLNEQF
cdr3_length: 13
v_call: TRBV7-9
j_call: TRBJ2-1

cdr3_aa: ASSLSWQGVVGELF
cdr3_length: 14
v_call: TRBV5-1
j_call: TRBJ2-2

cdr3_aa: SVEASGLGDTQY
cdr3_length: 12
v_call: TRBV29-1
j_call: TRBJ2-3

cdr3_aa: ATSRDGNRAGNTIY
cdr3_length: 14
v_call: TRBV15
j_call: TRBJ1-3

cdr3_aa: ASSRGTSGRSTDTQY
cdr3_length: 15
v_call: TRBV5-1
j_call: TRBJ2-3

cdr3_aa: ASRPDYGGGSETQY
cdr3_length: 14
v_call: TRBV7-9
j_call: TRBJ2-5

cdr3_aa: ASRPGQAYGYT
cdr3_length: 11
v_call: TRBV28
j_call: TRBJ1-2

cdr3_aa: ASSLGTASQPQH
cdr3_length: 12
v_call: TRBV7-9
j_call: TRBJ1-5

cdr3_aa: ASSLGAGGGQTQY
cdr3_length: 13
v_call: TRBV7-2
j_call: TRBJ2-5

cdr3_aa: ASSARIPGELF
cdr3_length: 11
v_call: TRBV7-6
j_call: TRBJ2-2

cdr3_aa: ASSLTSGSSHEQF
cdr3_length: 13
v_call: TRBV7-2
j_call: TRBJ2-1

cdr3_aa: ATSRGQGQETQY
cdr3_length: 12
v_call: TRBV15
j_call: TRBJ2-5

cdr3_aa: ASSQRTRDTGELF
cdr3_length: 13
v_call: TRBV5-1
j_call: TRBJ2-2

cdr3_aa: ASSQIRGEYSNQPQH
cdr3_length: 15
v_call: TRBV23-1
j_call: TRBJ1-5

cdr3_aa: ASSLIPAGDTQY
cdr3_length: 12
v_call: TRBV11-2
j_call: TRBJ2-3

cdr3_aa: ASSLEIAGGDYEQY
cdr3_length: 14
v_call: TRBV5-1
j_call: TRBJ2-7

cdr3_aa: ASSERGQGAAETQY
cdr3_length: 14
v_call: TRBV2
j_call: TRBJ2-5

cdr3_aa: ASSLPSYEQY
cdr3_length: 10
v_call: TRBV5-4
j_call: TRBJ2-7

cdr3_aa: ASSPGTGFYEQY
cdr3_length: 12
v_call: TRBV5-4
j_call: TRBJ2-7

cdr3_aa: ASSSSGRALSSYNEQF
cdr3_length: 16
v_call: TRBV27
j_call: TRBJ2-1

cdr3_aa: ASSLEVAGRYEQY
cdr3_length: 13
v_call: TRBV5-1
j_call: TRBJ2-7

cdr3_aa: ASSPAGFRETQY
cdr3_length: 12
v_call: TRBV4-1
j_call: TRBJ2-5

cdr3_aa: ASWGDRGTHEQY
cdr3_length: 12
v_call: TRBV6-5
j_call: TRBJ2-7

cdr3_aa: AWEGQSNTEAF
cdr3_length: 11
v_call: TRBV30
j_call: TRBJ1-1

cdr3_aa: AWKGSGNTIY
cdr3_length: 10
v_call: TRBV30
j_call: TRBJ1-3

cdr3_aa: ASSPGSNYGYT
cdr3_length: 11
v_call: TRBV28
j_call: TRBJ1-2

cdr3_aa: ASSRRASGASSYEQY
cdr3_length: 15
v_call: TRBV11-2
j_call: TRBJ2-7